This T cell receptor beta chain was retrieved from a study of cytomegalovirus exposure and HLA in healthy donors. The table lists this clone with a count of one. V shed 0 bases and J shed 2 bases, with 13 bases lying between them. CDR3 length equals 16 residues. The V gene's germline CDR1 is SGHRS and CDR2 YFSETQ. Primers: 60 Vbeta forward and 13 Jbeta reverse. Only in-frame clones appear in the TCRdb table, and some are missing; sequencing was by immunoSEQ multiplex PCR. Here the sample spans over 120,000 clones, roughly 74% being singletons. The origin of this receptor is a woman aged 18-29 years in good health and CMV-seropositive. Sequencing was done on a sample of PBMCs. The chain links TRBV5-1 to TRBJ2-3; no definite D call. The CDR3: CASSLDGRPDTDTQYF. CDR3 DNA: TGCGCCAGCAGCTTGGATGGCAGGCCAGACACAGATACGCAGTATTTT.